These 25 T cell receptor beta chains were all obtained from the same sample, sequenced in a study of T cell responses to AZD1222 COVID-19 vaccine. Assay: immunoSEQ multiplex PCR; the TCRdb copy retains only in-frame clones and omits some. The profile covers about 140,000 clones, with around 90% appearing a single time and 5.5% taken by the ten largest. The sequencing used peripheral blood, collected on day 0 of AZD1222 vaccination. These receptors originate from an adult in good health.

The chain uses TRBV11-2 and TRBJ2-7; 16 bases match TRBD2. The CDR3 length is 16 residues. Germline V gives CDR1 SGHAT, CDR2 FQNNGV. V gave up 5 bases and J gave up 7 bases; unmatched junction bases: 8. CDR3 region: CASSLGTSGRAREQYF. CDR3 bases: TGTGCCAGCAGCCTTGGGACTAGCGGGAGGGCCCGAGAGCAGTACTTC. The variable domain in full, completed from reference TRBV11-2 and TRBJ2-7, reads EAGVAQSPRYKIIEKRQSVAFWCNPISGHATLYWYQQILGQGPKLLIQFQNNGVVDDSQLPKDRFSAERLKGVDSTLKIQPAKLEDSAVYLCASSLGTSGRAREQYFGPGTRLTVT.

This clone was observed a single time. The chain combines TRBV24-1 with TRBJ2-1, with a tentative D call TRBD2 (5 bases). The CDR3 runs to 13 residues. Per the germline V gene, CDR1 is KGHDR and CDR2 is SFDVKD. Trimming cost V 9 bases and J 4 bases, with 12 bases left between them. The CDR3 here is CATWGEGYNEQFF. DNA for the CDR3: TGTGCCACCTGGGGTGAGGGTTACAATGAGCAGTTCTTC.

This clone was picked up one time. V usage is TRBV2 and J usage is TRBJ1-5; TRBD1 might be the D (6 bases). Germline V gene lookup returns CDR1 SNHLY and CDR2 FYNNEI. V was trimmed by 6 bases and J by 9 bases, leaving 21 bases between them. This CDR3 comprises 15 residues. The CDR3 loop is CASSVGAGALGPQHF. The CDR3 coding sequence is TGTGCCAGCAGCGTTGGTGCAGGGGCGCTCGGGCCCCAGCATTTT.

For the CDR3, the DNA is TGCGCCAGCAGCCAAGATAAGACAATGAACTATGGCTACACCTTC. This translates into CASSQDKTMNYGYTF. V and J are TRBV4-3 and TRBJ1-2; D remains ambiguous. The germline V and J ends were trimmed by 0 bases and 2 bases, with 10 bases remaining between them. Looked up from germline, CDR1 is LGHNA and CDR2 is YSLEER. The CDR3 length is 15 residues.

The rearrangement joins TRBV19 to TRBJ2-1, with D uncertain. Trimming left V 0 bases short and J 7 bases short, with 13 bases between. The CDR3 runs 15 residues. The germline CDR1 and CDR2 sequences are LNHDA and SQIVND (reference sequence). CDR3 residues: CASSIDLRSLNEQFF. The DNA for the CDR3 is TGTGCCAGTAGTATAGATCTACGGTCACTAAATGAGCAGTTCTTC.

V is TRBV7-9 and J is TRBJ1-2, with 7 bases aligning to TRBD1. Germline lookup yields CDR1 SEHNR and CDR2 FQNEAQ (reference sequence). CDR3 length: 13 residues. Losses at the gene ends were 4 bases for V and 5 bases for J; bases not matched to a gene: 4. CDR3: CASSWDSGYGYTF. As DNA, the CDR3 is TGTGCCAGCAGCTGGGACAGCGGTTATGGCTACACCTTC.

The rearrangement links TRBV12-3 or TRBV12-4 to TRBJ2-7; no definite D call. This CDR3 is built from 13 residues. Trimming removed 2 bases from V and 0 bases from J, with 5 bases in between. DNA for the CDR3: TGTGCCAGCAGTTTAACAGTCTCCTACGAGCAGTACTTC. As protein: CASSLTVSYEQYF.

The V gene is TRBV14, the J gene TRBJ2-3, with D possibly being TRBD1 or TRBD2 (5 bases each). The V end was cut by 5 bases, the J end by 0 bases, with 15 bases between. In germline, CDR1 is SGHDN, CDR2 FVKESK. The CDR3 sequence is 16 residues long. CDR3: CASSKGTGRSTDTQYF. In DNA form, the CDR3 reads TGTGCCAGCAGCAAGGGTACGGGACGCAGCACAGATACGCAGTATTTT.

Note on this clone: Other DNA sequences in the sample encode the same CDR3. The chain links TRBV28 to TRBJ1-6; D might be TRBD1 (5 bases). V was clipped by 5 bases and J by 5 bases, with 10 bases between them. This CDR3 spans 14 amino acids. Germline V gene sequence: CDR1 MDHEN, CDR2 SYDVKM. The CDR3 DNA reads as TGTGCCAGCAGTCCGGGGGGGGATAATTCACCCCTCCACTTT. Translating gives CASSPGGDNSPLHF.

This chain uses TRBV9 with TRBJ1-2; D is undetermined. Germline loops: CDR1 SGDLS, CDR2 YYNGEE. The CDR3 length is 15 residues. V lost 0 bases and J 4 bases, leaving 13 bases between the germline ends. CDR3 loop: CASSVEAFRPYGYTF. The CDR3 coding sequence is TGTGCCAGCAGCGTAGAGGCTTTCCGGCCCTATGGCTACACCTTC.

The chain has TRBV24-1 and TRBJ2-5; the match to TRBD1 covers 9 bases. Germline values: CDR1 KGHDR, CDR2 SFDVKD. The ends lost 4 bases at V and 5 bases at J; junction bases unmatched: 10. The CDR3 is 16 residues long. DNA of the CDR3: TGTGCCACCAGTGACCCCGGGACAGGGCATCGGGAGACCCAGTACTTC. Protein product: CATSDPGTGHRETQYF.

The genes are TRBV3-1 (or the pseudogene TRBV3-2) and TRBJ1-3; D gene uncertain. Trimming took off 2 bases at V and 0 bases at J, with 11 bases between the two ends. Germline CDR1 is LGHDT and CDR2 is YNNKEL (reference sequence). The CDR3 extends over 16 amino acids. CDR3 in DNA: TGTGCCAGCAGCCAACGGTCAGGCTTCTCTGGAAACACCATATATTTT. Its protein is CASSQRSGFSGNTIYF.

This clone was seen a few times. CDR3 coding DNA: TGCGCCAGCAGCGCGGGACAGGGGAGCTATGGCTACACCTTC. Translation: CASSAGQGSYGYTF. The rearrangement uses TRBV5-1 and TRBJ1-2; 10 bases are shared with TRBD1. Per germline, CDR1 SGHRS and CDR2 YFSETQ. The CDR3 loop spans 14 amino acids. V shed 4 bases, J shed 4 bases, and the junction held 4 bases outside the gene matches. The complete variable domain, with remaining parts taken from reference TRBV5-1 and TRBJ1-2, reads KAGVTQTPRYLIKTRGQQVTLSCSPISGHRSVSWYQQTPGQGLQFLFEYFSETQRNKGNFPGRFSGRQFSNSRSEMNVSTLELGDSALYLCASSAGQGSYGYTFGSGTRLTVV.

The CDR3 DNA reads as TGTGCCAGCAGCTTATGGCATGACGAGCAGTACTTC. Translation gives CASSLWHDEQYF. The chain combines TRBV13 with TRBJ2-7; D call uncertain. V was trimmed by 2 bases and J by 5 bases, leaving 7 bases between them. Looked up from germline, CDR1 is PRHDT and CDR2 is FYEKMQ (reference sequence). The CDR3 contains 12 residues.

Worth noting for this clone: Different DNA sequences within this sample yield the same CDR3. The chain employs TRBV7-8 and TRBJ2-7; 9 bases fit TRBD1. J lost 3 bases, V lost 0 bases, and 0 bases had no gene match. CDR1 and CDR2 (germline): SGHVS, FQNEAQ. This CDR3 contains 14 residues. CDR3 amino acids: CASSLAGQGYEQYF. In DNA form, the CDR3 reads TGTGCCAGCAGCTTAGCGGGACAGGGCTACGAGCAGTACTTC.

This chain connects TRBV11-3 to TRBJ2-7, with 8 bases aligning to TRBD2. CDR3 size: 15 residues. The trim removed 3 bases at V and 2 bases at J, leaving 6 bases unmatched. Looked up from germline, CDR1 is SGHNT and CDR2 is YENEEA. CDR3 bases: TGTGCCAGCAGCTTCAGGCGGGAGGTTGCCTACGAGCAGTACTTC. It encodes CASSFRREVAYEQYF.

This sequence joins TRBV24-1 and TRBJ2-7; TRBD1 matches at 9 bases. Germline trimming cut 9 bases from V and 3 bases from J; bases unmatched to any gene: 2. The CDR3 length is 12 residues. The germline V gene encodes CDR1 KGHDR and CDR2 SFDVKD. Here the CDR3 reads CATGQGFYEQYF. DNA of the CDR3: TGTGCCACCGGACAGGGGTTCTACGAGCAGTACTTC.

This rearrangement joins TRBV18 to TRBJ1-1; no definite D call. Trimming took 4 bases from V and 4 from J, leaving 13 bases between them. The CDR3 is 14 amino acids. Germline assignment: CDR1 KGHSH and CDR2 LQKENI. CDR3 loop: CASSLFMGVTEAFF. The CDR3 nucleotides are TGTGCCAGCTCACTTTTTATGGGTGTCACTGAAGCTTTCTTT.

This chain joins TRBV21-1 and TRBJ2-1; TRBD1 is taken as the D call from the table, unchecked against the DNA. TRBV21-1 is annotated as a pseudogene. The CDR3 contains 18 residues. This chain's CDR3 is CASSKGARAIHRYNEQFF. The CDR3 coding sequence is TGTGCCAGCAGCAAGGGGGCAAGGGCAATCCACCGGTACAATGAGCAGTTCTTC.

The gene calls are TRBV6-5 and TRBJ2-3; the D is unclear. Trimming shortened V by 6 bases and J by 0 bases, and 13 bases separated the two germline ends. The germline V gene has CDR1 MNHEY and CDR2 SVGAGI. The CDR3 loop spans 15 amino acids. In nucleotides, the CDR3 is TGTGCCAGCAGCAAAGGCAAAACCAGCACAGATACGCAGTATTTT. Its protein is CASSKGKTSTDTQYF.

The rearrangement joins TRBV5-6 to TRBJ2-3; 10 bases agree with TRBD1. V dropped 0 bases and J dropped 1; count of bases not matched to a gene: 5. The CDR3 runs 17 residues. Germline V gene data show CDR1 as SGHDT and CDR2 as YYEEEE. The CDR3 sequence is CASSLVAGTGGTDTQYF. The CDR3 region has the DNA TGTGCCAGCAGCTTGGTAGCCGGGACAGGGGGCACAGATACGCAGTATTTT.

The gene calls are TRBV7-6 and TRBJ2-2; D remains ambiguous. This CDR3 spans 16 amino acids. CDR1 is SGHVS, CDR2 FNYEAQ, per germline. Trimming removed 1 base at V and 9 bases at J, with 18 bases between. The CDR3 nucleotides read TGTGCCAGCAGCTTAGAAGGACCCCCTCCGCAACGGGAGCTGTTTTTT. Its translation: CASSLEGPPPQRELFF.

The V and J genes are TRBV7-3 and TRBJ2-1, with 10 bases matching TRBD2. V dropped 5 bases and J dropped 10; count of bases not matched to a gene: 14. Germline CDR1 reads SGHTA; CDR2 reads FQGTGA. The CDR3 runs 16 residues. The CDR3 DNA reads as TGTGCCAGCAGCGTCACCGGGACTAGCGAAGGTCAGGAGCAGTTCTTC. Translating it yields CASSVTGTSEGQEQFF.

V gene TRBV6-5 combines with J gene TRBJ1-4, with a tentative D call TRBD1 (6 bases). V gave up 6 bases and J gave up 7 bases, with 18 bases separating them. This CDR3 has 15 amino acids. Germline V CDR1 and CDR2: MNHEY, SVGAGI. In DNA form, the CDR3 reads TGTGCCAGCAGGGAGACAGGCGCGGATAGTGAAAAACTGTTTTTT. Encoded protein: CASRETGADSEKLFF.

J is TRBJ1-1 and V is TRBV5-1; the match to TRBD1 covers 7 bases. The CDR3 spans 14 residues. V dropped 4 bases and J dropped 4; count of bases not matched to a gene: 7. Germline CDR1 is SGHRS and CDR2 is YFSETQ. The CDR3 protein is CASSIYRGGTEAFF. In nucleotides, the CDR3 is TGCGCCAGCAGCATCTACAGGGGAGGCACTGAAGCTTTCTTT. Based on the CDR3 plus reference TRBV5-1 and TRBJ1-1, the full variable domain is KAGVTQTPRYLIKTRGQQVTLSCSPISGHRSVSWYQQTPGQGLQFLFEYFSETQRNKGNFPGRFSGRQFSNSRSEMNVSTLELGDSALYLCASSIYRGGTEAFFGQGTRLTVV.